This entry lists 17 T cell receptor beta chains sequenced from one sample in a study of blood T cells in healthy people across ages. Combining a sample-barcoded 5' primer with a J-beta primer mix, a second PCR ran for roughly 6 to 12 cycles. TCRdb reprocessed the 5' RACE reads with MiXCR, giving one entry per CDR3 protein. There are some 900,000 distinct CDR3 sequences in the sample; 40% to 60% occur only once, and roughly 12% lies in the top ten. The material sequenced was blood. The origin of the receptors is a man under 40 in good health.

Notes on this clonotype: At one end, the junction sequence differs from germline, possibly due to a read error. The chain uses TRBV6-5 and TRBJ2-5, with TRBD1 identical over 8 bases. Germline CDR1 and CDR2: MNHEY and SVGAGI. The CDR3 consists of 14 residues. CDR3 nucleotides: TGTGCCCGCAGCGGACAGGGATTAGGAGAGACCCAGTACTTC. It translates to CARSGQGLGETQYF.

The V and J genes are TRBV5-1 and TRBJ2-1; possible D gene TRBD2, 5 bases. The CDR3 runs to 15 residues. V was pared by 4 bases and J by 1 base, with 12 bases between. Looked up from germline, CDR1 is SGHRS and CDR2 is YFSETQ. Here the CDR3 DNA reads TGCGCCAGCAGCCGCCCCAGCGGTTCCTACAATGAGCAGTTCTTC. Amino acids: CASSRPSGSYNEQFF.

The rearrangement links TRBV21-1 to TRBJ2-1; the listed D gene, TRBD1, was not tested against the DNA. TRBV21-1 is a pseudogene segment. There are 16 residues in the CDR3. The CDR3, as DNA: TGTGCCAGCAGCAAAGGGCGGACCCCTCGATTTGGTGAGCAGTTCTTC. Protein product: CASSKGRTPRFGEQFF.

J is TRBJ2-7 and V is TRBV5-1, with a possible D match to TRBD1 (6 bases). Germline V gene sequence: CDR1 SGHRS, CDR2 YFSETQ. The CDR3 covers 12 residues. Trimming removed 4 bases from V and 6 bases from J, with 11 bases in between. In DNA, the CDR3 is TGCGCCAGCAGCACAGGGTTGCGCGAGCAGTACTTC. It codes for CASSTGLREQYF.

The chain recombines TRBV9 with TRBJ2-5; TRBD2 matches 7 bases. Germline V lookup: CDR1 SGDLS, CDR2 YYNGEE. The V gene end was trimmed by 4 bases and the J gene end by 1 base; junction bases not matched to a gene: 10. The CDR3 totals 16 residues. The CDR3 coding sequence is TGTGCCAGCAGCAGCCCATCGGGGGGTCTCCAAGAGACCCAGTACTTC. This encodes CASSSPSGGLQETQYF.

A few counts support this clonotype. The chain couples TRBV7-3 to TRBJ2-3; 9 bases fit TRBD1. Germline V gene lookup returns CDR1 SGHTA and CDR2 FQGTGA. The V gene end was trimmed by 5 bases and the J gene end by 5 bases; junction bases not matched to a gene: 8. This CDR3 region has 15 residues. CDR3 sequence reads: CASSLGGTGRDTQYF. In DNA form, the CDR3 reads TGTGCCAGCAGCCTCGGGGGGACAGGGAGAGATACGCAGTATTTT.

The chain is built from TRBV16 and TRBJ1-1; a weak D match, TRBD1 (5 bases). Germline values: CDR1 KGHSY, CDR2 FQNENV. This CDR3 spans 13 amino acids. Trimming left V 3 bases short and J 4 bases short, with 9 bases between. The CDR3 DNA reads as TGTGCCAGCAGCCAGGGGGTGATCACTGAAGCTTTCTTT. Protein product: CASSQGVITEAFF. Variable domain in full (rest from reference TRBV16 and TRBJ1-1): GEEVAQTPKHLVRGEGQKAKLYCAPIKGHSYVFWYQQVLKNEFKFLISFQNENVFDETGMPKERFSAKCLPNSPCSLEIQATKLEDSAVYFCASSQGVITEAFFGQGTRLTVV.

This chain uses TRBV29-1 with TRBJ1-1; D is ambiguous. CDR3 length: 13 residues. The V and J ends lost 8 bases and 1 base respectively, with 14 bases between them. The germline V gene has CDR1 SQVTM and CDR2 ANQGSEA. The CDR3 protein is CSPGPEGNTEAFF. CDR3 in DNA: TGCAGCCCCGGCCCGGAAGGGAACACTGAAGCTTTCTTT.

This chain connects TRBV7-9 to TRBJ2-1; 12 bases are a match to TRBD2. CDR1 SEHNR and CDR2 FQNEAQ come from the germline V gene (reference sequence). V shed 4 bases and J 2 bases; nucleotides not matched to a gene: 12. The CDR3 consists of 19 residues. The CDR3 region has the DNA TGTGCCAGCAGCTCCAGCGAGACTAGCGGGGGCTACACCTACAATGAGCAGTTCTTC. Translation: CASSSSETSGGYTYNEQFF.

The rearrangement links TRBV15 to TRBJ1-3, with D unclear. Trimming took off 0 bases at V and 3 bases at J, with 9 bases between the two ends. This CDR3 has 15 amino acids. Germline V gives CDR1 LNHNV, CDR2 YYDKDF (reference sequence). This CDR3 reads CATSRDQVFGNTIYF. As DNA, the CDR3 is TGTGCCACCAGCAGAGATCAAGTCTTTGGAAACACCATATATTTT.

For this clonotype: The junction differs from germline at one of its ends, possibly a read error. The genes are TRBV4-3 and TRBJ2-1, with D tentatively TRBD2 (5 bases). The CDR3 is made up of 16 amino acids. Germline assignment: CDR1 LGHNA and CDR2 YSLEER. The CDR3 DNA reads TGCGCCGGCAGCCAAGTACCCAGCGGTATAAACAATGAGCAGTTCTTC. Encoded protein: CAGSQVPSGINNEQFF.

This clonotype has ten or more counts. V usage is TRBV7-8 and J usage is TRBJ2-7, with 7 positions matching TRBD1. V lost 5 bases to trimming and J lost 3 bases; unmatched junction nucleotides: 1. Germline-derived CDR1 and CDR2 are SGHVS and FQNEAQ. The CDR3 has 12 amino acids. In nucleotides, the CDR3 is TGTGCCAGCAGCGGACAGGACTACGAGCAGTACTTC. Its protein is CASSGQDYEQYF.

This clonotype turned up a few times. J is TRBJ2-1 and V is TRBV28, with D perhaps assigned TRBD1 or TRBD2 (5 bases each). CDR3 length equals 14 residues. Trimming pared 5 bases from V and 5 bases from J, leaving 13 bases between. CDR1 and CDR2 from the germline V gene are MDHEN and SYDVKM. The CDR3, as DNA: TGTGCCAGCAGTCCCGCAGGGCGGGACAATGAGCAGTTCTTC. This sequence encodes CASSPAGRDNEQFF.

This clonotype was recorded a few times. The chain uses TRBV7-2 and TRBJ2-4; weak D call: TRBD1 (7 bases). The J call is uncertain, as TRBJ2-5 better fits the DNA end. CDR1 and CDR2 from the germline V gene are SGHTA and FQGNSA. The CDR3 has 16 amino acids. CDR3 region: CASSPRDRPLTETQYF. CDR3 sequence (DNA): TGTGCCAGCAGCCCGCGGGACAGACCCCTTACGGAGACCCAGTACTTC.

Remarks on this clonotype: The germline gene is not matched at one end of the junction; a read error may be the cause. This chain uses TRBV6-5 with TRBJ2-6, with a tentative D call TRBD2 (6 bases). The CDR3 is 15 amino acids. Germline V gene sequence: CDR1 MNHEY, CDR2 SVGAGI. As DNA, the CDR3 is TGTGCCAGCAGTTTTACTAGCTCTGGGGCCAACGTCCAGACTTTC. This translates into CASSFTSSGANVQTF.

The sample holds a few counts of this clonotype. The rearrangement links TRBV30 to TRBJ1-2; D remains ambiguous. In germline, CDR1 is GTSNPN, CDR2 SVGIG (reference sequence). V was clipped by 3 bases and J by 4 bases, with 6 bases between them. CDR3 length: 11 residues. The CDR3 here is CAWSEIYGYTF. CDR3 nucleotide sequence: TGTGCCTGGAGCGAGATCTATGGCTACACCTTC.

The V call is TRBV18, the J call TRBJ1-2; D ambiguous. The germline CDR1 and CDR2 sequences are KGHSH and LQKENI. The CDR3 totals 15 residues. The germline V and J ends were trimmed by 3 bases and 0 bases, with 11 bases remaining between them. The CDR3 nucleotides read TGTGCCAGCTCACCCCCGGTCCAAGCTAACTATGGCTACACCTTC. It translates to CASSPPVQANYGYTF.